These 5 T cell receptor beta chains came from one sample sequenced in a study of human T cells and chemical hapten exposure. TCRdb reanalysed the RACE reads using MiXCR and keeps one entry per CDR3 protein. The sample records a few hundred thousand distinct CDR3 sequences, about 5% being singletons. Time point noted: pre-sensitization, week 0. The treatment here: therapeutic diphenylcyclopropenone sensitization with weekly scalp DPC. The starting material was whole blood, obtained in connection with sensitization to the hapten diphenylcyclopropenone (DPC). The receptor set was obtained from a woman aged 18-35 years with alopecia areata. Some clones in this sample may be carry-over from other donors' samples.

A few counts support this clonotype. J is TRBJ2-2 and V is TRBV6-4; the match to TRBD2 covers 8 bases. The CDR3 runs 14 residues. Trimming at V came to 4 bases and at J to 3 bases, leaving 1 base not matched to a gene. Per germline, CDR1 MRHNA and CDR2 SNTAGT. CDR3 nucleotides: TGTGCCAGCAGTGCCGGGGGGGACACCGGGGAGCTGTTTTTT. Amino acid sequence: CASSAGGDTGELFF.

V gene TRBV3-1 combines with J gene TRBJ1-1; the D is unclear. Trimming removed 1 base from V and 1 base from J, with 7 bases in between. Germline CDR1 reads LGHDT; CDR2 reads YNNKEL (reference sequence). This CDR3 contains 14 residues. The CDR3 protein is CASSQGLGNTEAFF. As DNA, the CDR3 is TGTGCCAGCAGCCAAGGTCTGGGGAACACTGAAGCTTTCTTT.

This clonotype was seen many times. This chain's CDR3 is CASSEGLGTEAFF. CDR3 in DNA: TGTGCCAGCAGTGAAGGGTTGGGCACTGAAGCTTTCTTT. V and J are TRBV6-4 and TRBJ1-1; D is unresolved. CDR3 size: 13 residues. V lost 3 bases and J 4 bases, leaving 9 bases between the germline ends. The germline gives CDR1 MRHNA, CDR2 SNTAGT.

Ten or more counts support this clonotype. The junction does not match germline at one end; this may be a read error. The chain employs TRBV28 and TRBJ2-1; a weak D match, TRBD1 (5 bases). The germline CDR1 and CDR2 sequences are MDHEN and SYDVKM. This CDR3 is built from 15 residues. The CDR3 protein is CASNLGAWASNEQFF. In nucleotides, the CDR3 is TGTGCCAGCAATTTAGGGGCGTGGGCCAGCAATGAGCAGTTCTTC. Drawing the rest from reference TRBV28 and TRBJ2-1, the complete variable domain is DVKVTQSSRYLVKRTGEKVFLECVQDMDHENMFWYRQDPGLGLRLIYFSYDVKMKEKGDIPEGYSVSREKKERFSLILESASTNQTSMYLCASNLGAWASNEQFFGPGTRLTVL.

This clonotype was seen only a few times. This rearrangement joins TRBV12-3 or TRBV12-4 to TRBJ1-4, with D maybe TRBD1 (6 bases). The length of the CDR3 is 16 residues. V was pared by 3 bases and J by 3 bases, with 14 bases between. CDR3 loop: CASSFLTQGANEKLFF. The CDR3 nucleotides are TGTGCCAGCAGTTTTTTGACACAGGGAGCTAATGAAAAACTGTTTTTT.